The present entry profiles one TCR beta chain with its context. Its cognate antigen is unknown. The V gene end was trimmed by 4 bases and the J gene end by 1 base; junction bases not matched to a gene: 6. Germline assignment: CDR1 LGHDT and CDR2 YNNKEL (reference sequence). The CDR3 is made up of 15 amino acids. The sample originates from a study of T cell responses to AZD1222 COVID-19 vaccine. Study-level results: The reported proportion of spike-specific TCRs targeting unmutated variant regions was nearly half. Females outnumbered males among donors, who were mostly white British; clonal diversity was possibly underestimated.

Generated by immunoSEQ multiplex PCR, the TCRdb table keeps only in-frame clones and is missing some. The sample has 140,000 to 150,000 clones, roughly 89% seen once; the top ten hold 1.7%. This clonotype was obtained from an adult in good health. The starting material was peripheral blood, obtained on day 0 of AZD1222 vaccination. The V call is TRBV3-1 (or the pseudogene TRBV3-2), the J call TRBJ2-7, with 8 bases aligning to TRBD2. The CDR3 here is CASSRETSASYEQYF. In nucleotides, the CDR3 is TGTGCCAGCAGCCGTGAGACTAGCGCGTCCTACGAGCAGTACTTC.